These T cell receptor beta chains were read from a single sample in a study of T-cell reconstitution after alpha-beta-depleted transplantation in children. TCRdb used MiXCR to reprocess the PCR reads, holding one entry per CDR3 protein. The repertoire has around 600,000 distinct CDR3 sequences, more than 20% of them found once; the top ten carry 12% to 15%. The specimen was PBMCs, mostly from graft donor cells, collected 360 days after TCRalphabeta/CD19-depleted stem cell transplant. The receptors derive from a boy under two years old who had a stem cell transplant for acute myeloid leukemia, so the T cells may come from the graft donor. CDR3s include the opening cysteine and the closing phenylalanine or tryptophan. Fields, in order: V gene, D gene, J gene, CDR3 protein. The D gene is left open where the match is weak.

TRBV29-1	TRBD1	TRBJ1-1	CSVVEGQGLLAFF
TRBV15	.	TRBJ1-4	CATSREQAFNEKLFF
TRBV20-1	.	TRBJ2-2	CSARDDPSNADTGELFF
TRBV20-1	TRBD2	TRBJ2-5	CSARGLLGGRETQYF
TRBV27	.	TRBJ1-2	CASRLTVNYGYTF
TRBV4-2	.	TRBJ1-2	CASSQESTGWYGYTF
TRBV12-3/TRBV12-4	.	TRBJ1-1	CASSDRNTEAFF
TRBV29-1	TRBD2	TRBJ2-7	CSVEVRRGDYEQYF
TRBV21-1	.	TRBJ1-5	CASSVRQGLSNQPQHF
TRBV12-3/TRBV12-4	.	TRBJ1-1	CASSPTRVAEAFF
TRBV6-5	.	TRBJ2-3	CASSYLRVDTQYF
TRBV11-2	.	TRBJ1-4	CASGWGRIHEKLFF
TRBV20-1	.	TRBJ2-1	CSARQPAPPYNEQFF
TRBV20-1	.	TRBJ2-3	CSARDLDGVWDTQYF
TRBV5-8	TRBD1	TRBJ2-5	CASSLEDRVGETQYF
TRBV24-1	.	TRBJ1-4	CATSDLKGPLFF
TRBV27	.	TRBJ1-1	CASSLRPGNEAFF
TRBV4-1	TRBD1	TRBJ1-2	CASSQEDRAFNYGYTF
TRBV29-1	.	TRBJ2-5	CSVERGSRVQETQYF
TRBV7-2	TRBD2	TRBJ2-7	CASSPLAGVAYEQYF
TRBV20-1	.	TRBJ1-2	CSAPPGQSNYGYTF
TRBV29-1	.	TRBJ2-7	CSVAKTWSDPAYEQYF
TRBV5-5	.	TRBJ2-1	CASSSHAGDEQFF
TRBV24-1	.	TRBJ2-1	CATSDAGTPTYNEQFF
TRBV29-1	.	TRBJ2-3	CSAYRGGTDTQYF
TRBV12-3/TRBV12-4	.	TRBJ1-5	CASSMTQGGQPQHF
TRBV7-7	TRBD1	TRBJ2-1	CASSVSPGQGQGEQFF
TRBV6-4	TRBD1	TRBJ2-1	CASSDAGGKGEQFF
TRBV9	.	TRBJ1-1	CASSEGTRYLRDTEAFF
TRBV29-1	.	TRBJ2-1	CSVGVLGSGDEQFF
TRBV7-2	.	TRBJ1-1	CASSFGRGGDTEAFF
TRBV6-5	.	TRBJ2-2	CASSYVWEDTGELFF
TRBV6-5	.	TRBJ2-3	CASSYFSRSTDTQYF
TRBV18	.	TRBJ2-6	CASSPQNLYSGANVLTF
TRBV20-1	.	TRBJ2-1	CSARVRAGWQFF
TRBV29-1	.	TRBJ1-1	CSVESPTRGEYTEAFF
TRBV5-5	TRBD1	TRBJ2-6	CASSRQGTSSGANVLTF
TRBV7-2	.	TRBJ2-7	CASSPQTLPGVYEQYF
TRBV2	.	TRBJ2-3	CASSFHRTGTDTQYF
TRBV7-2	TRBD2	TRBJ2-5	CASSFNGGEETQYF
TRBV20-1	TRBD2	TRBJ2-3	CSARSGGSSDTQYF
TRBV7-2	.	TRBJ2-3	CASSFSDPQDTQYF
TRBV7-2	TRBD2	TRBJ2-2	CASSLAILAGNTGELFF
TRBV29-1	.	TRBJ2-3	CSVEGPGGGADTQYF
TRBV6-5	TRBD2	TRBJ2-6	CASSYSDTWEGTGANVLTF
TRBV20-1	TRBD2	TRBJ2-3	CSAPPGLAIDTQYF
TRBV4-3	.	TRBJ2-3	CASSQDFGGDLPDTQYF
TRBV5-4	TRBD1	TRBJ2-1	CASSSERWDRVLHSYNEQFF
TRBV20-1	TRBD2	TRBJ2-4	CSARDPAGGVNIQYF
TRBV27	.	TRBJ2-1	CASSFPSGEGDYNEQFF
TRBV24-1	.	TRBJ2-1	CATSDGGGGSSYNEQFF
TRBV20-1	TRBD2	TRBJ2-5	CSARVLGGGETQYF
TRBV20-1	.	TRBJ2-5	CSAPLSGRGLKETQYF
TRBV20-1	.	TRBJ2-7	CSATMGYEQYF
TRBV29-1	.	TRBJ2-7	CSVPSGPGNEQYF
TRBV6-2/TRBV6-3	.	TRBJ2-7	CASSSGPLPGDLYEQYF
TRBV6-2/TRBV6-3	TRBD1	TRBJ2-5	CASTRTGGETQYF
TRBV4-1	.	TRBJ1-5	CASSRSAWPGNQPQHF
TRBV6-5	TRBD2	TRBJ2-5	CASSYTGGLETQYF